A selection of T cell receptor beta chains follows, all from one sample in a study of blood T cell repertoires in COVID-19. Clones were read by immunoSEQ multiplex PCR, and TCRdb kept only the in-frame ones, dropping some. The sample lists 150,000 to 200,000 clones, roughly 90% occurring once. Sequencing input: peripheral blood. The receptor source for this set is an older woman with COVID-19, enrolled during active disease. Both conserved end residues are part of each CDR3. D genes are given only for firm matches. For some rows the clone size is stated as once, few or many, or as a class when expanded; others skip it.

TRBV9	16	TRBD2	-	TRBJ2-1	TGTGCCAGCAGCGTAGGCCCTAGCGGGTCCTACAATGAGCAGTTCTTC	CASSVGPSGSYNEQFF
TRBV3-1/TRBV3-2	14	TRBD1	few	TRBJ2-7	TGTGCCAGCAGGGGGCTGGACAGGGGCCACGAGCAGTACTTC	CASRGLDRGHEQYF
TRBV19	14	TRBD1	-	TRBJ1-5	TGTGCCAGGCCACCCGGGACAGGTATGATGCCCCAGCATTTT	CARPPGTGMMPQHF
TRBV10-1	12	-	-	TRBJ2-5	TGCGCCAGCAGTGAGAGCGGAGAGACCCAGTACTTC	CASSESGETQYF
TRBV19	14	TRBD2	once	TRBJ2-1	TGTGCCAGTAAAAGGGCTAGCGGGAGTTATGAGCAGTTCTTC	CASKRASGSYEQFF
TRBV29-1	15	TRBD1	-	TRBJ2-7	TGCAGCGTTAGGAGGAGGGGGACAGGTCCTTACGAGCAGTACTTC	CSVRRRGTGPYEQYF
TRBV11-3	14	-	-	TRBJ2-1	TGTGCCAGCAGCTGGGCGCCGCCCTACAATGAGCAGTTCTTC	CASSWAPPYNEQFF
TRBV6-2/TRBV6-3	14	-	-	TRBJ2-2	TGTGCCAGCAGTTACTCCAGGGTTACCGGGGAGCTGTTTTTT	CASSYSRVTGELFF
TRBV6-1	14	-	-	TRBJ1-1	TGTGCCAGCAGTGAAGTTGACTCTAACACTGAAGCTTTCTTT	CASSEVDSNTEAFF
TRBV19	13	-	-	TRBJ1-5	TGTGCCAGTAGTATACGGGGGAACCAGCCCCAGCATTTT	CASSIRGNQPQHF
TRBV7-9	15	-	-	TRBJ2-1	TGTGCCAGCAGCTTAGGAAAGGGGATAGGCAATGAGCAGTTCTTC	CASSLGKGIGNEQFF
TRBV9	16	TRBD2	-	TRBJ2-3	TGTGCCAGCAGCGTCGGACTAGCGGGGGCACGAGATACGCAGTATTTT	CASSVGLAGARDTQYF
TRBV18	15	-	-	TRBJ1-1	TGTGCCAGCTCAAGCCAACGGACCCCGGGGTTTGTAGCTTTCTTT	CASSSQRTPGFVAFF
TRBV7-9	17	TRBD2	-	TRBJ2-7	TGTGCCAGCACCCCCGCGACTAGCGGGACGAGCTCCTACGAGCAGTACTTC	CASTPATSGTSSYEQYF
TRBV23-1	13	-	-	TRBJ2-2	TGCGCCAGCAGTAAAAGGAGCACCGGGGAGCTGTTTTTT	CASSKRSTGELFF
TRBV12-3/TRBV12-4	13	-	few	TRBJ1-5	TGTGCCAGCAGGGACAGATTTAATCAGCCCCAGCATTTT	CASRDRFNQPQHF
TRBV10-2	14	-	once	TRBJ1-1	TGCGCCAGCAGTGAGGCAGCGGGGAGCACTGAAGCTTTCTTT	CASSEAAGSTEAFF